These 17 T cell receptor beta chains were sequenced from one sample in a study of control samples from healthy donors and cancer patients. The protocol was immunoSEQ multiplex PCR, while the TCRdb copy is restricted to in-frame clones and leaves out a portion. The sample lists some 220,000 clones, just under 95% occurring once. The specimen was blood. The receptors were gathered from a man aged 45 to 65 in good health.

The rearrangement links TRBV5-1 to TRBJ1-2; D gene unclear. Germline-derived CDR1 and CDR2 are SGHRS and YFSETQ. The CDR3 extends over 13 amino acids. V dropped 0 bases and J dropped 6 bases, with 9 bases sitting between them. CDR3 region: CASSLGLPDGYTF. The DNA of the CDR3 is TGCGCCAGCAGCTTGGGTCTGCCGGATGGCTACACCTTC.

V and J are TRBV2 and TRBJ2-2; 8 positions agree with TRBD1. The CDR3 is made up of 15 amino acids. V trimming: 4 bases; J trimming: 3 bases; junction bases outside the gene matches: 4. The V gene's germline CDR1 is SNHLY and CDR2 FYNNEI. CDR3 DNA sequence: TGTGCCAGCAGTGGCCAGGGGGCGTACACCGGGGAGCTGTTTTTT. Translation gives CASSGQGAYTGELFF.

This clone was seen only once. The CDR3 region is CASSPGQSYGYTF. DNA for the CDR3: TGTGCCAGCAGTCCGGGACAGTCCTACGGCTACACCTTC. The chain is built from TRBV28 and TRBJ1-2; 7 bases match TRBD1. CDR3 length equals 13 residues. Germline CDR1 and CDR2: MDHEN and SYDVKM. With 5 bases clipped from V and 8 bases from J, the junction kept 8 bases outside the gene matches.

The J gene is TRBJ1-2, the V gene TRBV12-3 or TRBV12-4; D remains unclear. V lost 3 bases, J lost 8 bases, and 4 bases lay in between. The CDR3 runs to 10 residues. The DNA of the CDR3 is TGTGCCAGCAGTTTGAGAGGCTACACCTTC. Translation gives CASSLRGYTF.

The chain has TRBV19 and TRBJ1-1; D is possibly TRBD1 (6 bases). V gave up 8 bases and J gave up 0 bases, with 10 bases separating them. The germline CDR1 and CDR2 sequences are LNHDA and SQIVND (reference sequence). This CDR3 is built from 13 residues. CDR3 amino acids: CASEGQLNTEAFF. In DNA form, the CDR3 reads TGTGCCAGTGAGGGACAATTGAACACTGAAGCTTTCTTT.

The chain carries TRBV15 and TRBJ2-1; D possibly corresponds to TRBD1 (5 bases). CDR1 is LNHNV, CDR2 YYDKDF, per germline (reference sequence). V lost 1 base and J lost 4, with 5 bases in between. This CDR3 is built from 13 residues. CDR3 nucleotides: TGTGCCACCAGCAGAGGACAGTACAATGAGCAGTTCTTC. Translation: CATSRGQYNEQFF.

This chain joins TRBV28 and TRBJ1-2; perhaps TRBD1 as D (5 bases). The CDR3 totals 14 residues. V was trimmed by 4 bases and J by 0 bases, leaving 9 bases between them. Per germline, CDR1 MDHEN and CDR2 SYDVKM. CDR3 in amino acids: CASSYRRTNYGYTF. The DNA for the CDR3 is TGTGCCAGCAGTTACAGGCGTACTAACTATGGCTACACCTTC.

The chain recombines TRBV6-5 with TRBJ1-1; D is ambiguous. Trimming cost V 2 bases and J 0 bases, with 10 bases left between them. Germline assignment: CDR1 MNHEY and CDR2 SVGAGI. This CDR3 region has 15 residues. Here the CDR3 DNA reads TGTGCCAGCAGTTACGCCGGGATCATGAACACTGAAGCTTTCTTT. It is translated as CASSYAGIMNTEAFF.

V is TRBV27 and J is TRBJ1-1, with D perhaps matching TRBD1 (5 bases). The germline V and J ends were trimmed by 3 bases and 1 base, with 15 bases remaining between them. The germline V gene encodes CDR1 MNHEY and CDR2 SMNVEV (reference sequence). The CDR3 contains 16 residues. The CDR3 is CASSFGGYGSNTEAFF. In nucleotides, the CDR3 is TGTGCCAGCAGTTTTGGGGGGTATGGATCGAACACTGAAGCTTTCTTT.

This chain connects TRBV28 to TRBJ2-6; 7 bases are shared with TRBD2. The V gene end was trimmed by 6 bases and the J gene end by 0 bases; junction bases not matched to a gene: 5. Germline loops: CDR1 MDHEN, CDR2 SYDVKM. The CDR3 totals 16 residues. The CDR3 DNA reads as TGTGCCAGCAGGGGGGAGGGCCTCTCTGGGGCCAACGTCCTGACTTTC. Residues: CASRGEGLSGANVLTF.

This clone was recorded a few times. The V call is TRBV6-4, the J call TRBJ1-2; no clear D. Germline V gives CDR1 MRHNA, CDR2 SNTAGT. The CDR3 consists of 14 residues. V was cut by 6 bases and J by 6 bases, with 17 bases left in between. CDR3 protein: CASSPDSGIHGYTF. Written as DNA, the CDR3 is TGTGCCAGCAGCCCCGATTCCGGGATACATGGCTACACCTTC.

The chain joins TRBV18 to TRBJ1-6; D is unresolved. Germline V gives CDR1 KGHSH, CDR2 LQKENI. This CDR3 is built from 15 residues. V was trimmed by 3 bases and J by 9 bases, leaving 15 bases between them. The DNA of the CDR3 is TGTGCCAGCTCACCGGTCGGGATCTACCCTTCACCCCTCCACTTT. The encoded protein is CASSPVGIYPSPLHF.

J is TRBJ1-1 and V is TRBV19, with D uncertain. Germline V gene lookup returns CDR1 LNHDA and CDR2 SQIVND (reference sequence). This CDR3 comprises 11 residues. V was cut by 5 bases and J by 11 bases, with 12 bases left in between. Written as DNA, the CDR3 is TGTGCCAGTAGTTCGACCCTGGGGGCTTTCTTT. It yields the protein CASSSTLGAFF. The variable domain in full, with the rest retrieved from reference TRBV19 and TRBJ1-1, is DGGITQSPKYLFRKEGQNVTLSCEQNLNHDAMYWYRQDPGQGLRLIYYSQIVNDFQKGDIAEGYSVSREKKESFPLTVTSAQKNPTAFYLCASSSTLGAFFGQGTRLTVV.

V is TRBV4-2 and J is TRBJ1-2; D is undetermined. Germline CDR1 is LGHNA and CDR2 is YNFKEQ. V was trimmed by 0 bases and J by 8 bases, leaving 4 bases between them. The CDR3 extends over 11 amino acids. CDR3 sequence (DNA): TGTGCCAGCAGCCAAGAGAGAGGCTACACCTTC. It encodes CASSQERGYTF.

This sequence joins TRBV9 and TRBJ1-2; D is undetermined. V lost 7 bases, J lost 2 bases, and 15 bases lay in between. This CDR3 has 14 residues. Germline V CDR1 and CDR2: SGDLS, YYNGEE. The DNA of the CDR3 is TGTGCCAGCGAATCTATCGGCTCGAACTATGGCTACACCTTC. Amino acid sequence: CASESIGSNYGYTF.

This clone was recorded a few times. The chain links TRBV4-1 to TRBJ2-1; 7 positions match TRBD2. This CDR3 is 15 amino acids long. The J segment lost 6 bases and the V segment lost 0 bases, leaving 5 bases of the junction unmatched. CDR1 is MGHRA, CDR2 YSYEKL, per germline. CDR3 sequence: CASSQDRAGSNEQFF. The CDR3 DNA reads TGCGCCAGCAGCCAAGATCGAGCGGGGTCCAATGAGCAGTTCTTC.

The J gene is TRBJ2-7, the V gene TRBV6-6, with TRBD1 matching over 7 bases. In germline, CDR1 is MNHNY, CDR2 SVGAGI (reference sequence). The J segment lost 5 bases and the V segment lost 0 bases, leaving 7 bases of the junction unmatched. There are 15 residues in the CDR3. In nucleotides, the CDR3 is TGTGCCAGCAGTTACTCAGGGCAGGGGGTAAACGAGCAGTACTTC. It specifies CASSYSGQGVNEQYF.